The clone carrying this T cell receptor (beta chain) was counted a few times. The antigen is undetermined. This CDR3 region has 14 residues. The germline CDR1 and CDR2 sequences are SQVTM and ANQGSEA. Trimming removed 5 bases from V and 0 bases from J; junction bases left unmatched: 5. Researchers reported that TCR beta cDNA libraries carried unique molecular identifiers. TCRdb analysed the PCR reads with MiXCR anew, one entry per CDR3 protein. Found here are 450,000 or so distinct CDR3 sequences, around 40% of them singletons; the top ten hold 9% to 13%. This sample stems from a study of post-analysis software for immune sequencing data. Study-level results: Patients carried several TRBV segments more frequently than controls did, and TRBV5-6, TRBV5-1 and TRBV20-1 were among them. In multiple sclerosis, normalized Chao1 diversity was significantly below that of controls. Samples from a shared batch, those prepared together, strongly co-clustered by F measure.

This sequence was found in a girl between 10 and 17 years old with multiple sclerosis. Sequenced input: blood. The chain carries TRBV29-1 and TRBJ2-7; 9 bases line up with TRBD2. The CDR3 DNA reads as TGCAGCGTTCGGGGGACTAGCCGCTCCTACGAGCAGTACTTC. Translating gives CSVRGTSRSYEQYF.